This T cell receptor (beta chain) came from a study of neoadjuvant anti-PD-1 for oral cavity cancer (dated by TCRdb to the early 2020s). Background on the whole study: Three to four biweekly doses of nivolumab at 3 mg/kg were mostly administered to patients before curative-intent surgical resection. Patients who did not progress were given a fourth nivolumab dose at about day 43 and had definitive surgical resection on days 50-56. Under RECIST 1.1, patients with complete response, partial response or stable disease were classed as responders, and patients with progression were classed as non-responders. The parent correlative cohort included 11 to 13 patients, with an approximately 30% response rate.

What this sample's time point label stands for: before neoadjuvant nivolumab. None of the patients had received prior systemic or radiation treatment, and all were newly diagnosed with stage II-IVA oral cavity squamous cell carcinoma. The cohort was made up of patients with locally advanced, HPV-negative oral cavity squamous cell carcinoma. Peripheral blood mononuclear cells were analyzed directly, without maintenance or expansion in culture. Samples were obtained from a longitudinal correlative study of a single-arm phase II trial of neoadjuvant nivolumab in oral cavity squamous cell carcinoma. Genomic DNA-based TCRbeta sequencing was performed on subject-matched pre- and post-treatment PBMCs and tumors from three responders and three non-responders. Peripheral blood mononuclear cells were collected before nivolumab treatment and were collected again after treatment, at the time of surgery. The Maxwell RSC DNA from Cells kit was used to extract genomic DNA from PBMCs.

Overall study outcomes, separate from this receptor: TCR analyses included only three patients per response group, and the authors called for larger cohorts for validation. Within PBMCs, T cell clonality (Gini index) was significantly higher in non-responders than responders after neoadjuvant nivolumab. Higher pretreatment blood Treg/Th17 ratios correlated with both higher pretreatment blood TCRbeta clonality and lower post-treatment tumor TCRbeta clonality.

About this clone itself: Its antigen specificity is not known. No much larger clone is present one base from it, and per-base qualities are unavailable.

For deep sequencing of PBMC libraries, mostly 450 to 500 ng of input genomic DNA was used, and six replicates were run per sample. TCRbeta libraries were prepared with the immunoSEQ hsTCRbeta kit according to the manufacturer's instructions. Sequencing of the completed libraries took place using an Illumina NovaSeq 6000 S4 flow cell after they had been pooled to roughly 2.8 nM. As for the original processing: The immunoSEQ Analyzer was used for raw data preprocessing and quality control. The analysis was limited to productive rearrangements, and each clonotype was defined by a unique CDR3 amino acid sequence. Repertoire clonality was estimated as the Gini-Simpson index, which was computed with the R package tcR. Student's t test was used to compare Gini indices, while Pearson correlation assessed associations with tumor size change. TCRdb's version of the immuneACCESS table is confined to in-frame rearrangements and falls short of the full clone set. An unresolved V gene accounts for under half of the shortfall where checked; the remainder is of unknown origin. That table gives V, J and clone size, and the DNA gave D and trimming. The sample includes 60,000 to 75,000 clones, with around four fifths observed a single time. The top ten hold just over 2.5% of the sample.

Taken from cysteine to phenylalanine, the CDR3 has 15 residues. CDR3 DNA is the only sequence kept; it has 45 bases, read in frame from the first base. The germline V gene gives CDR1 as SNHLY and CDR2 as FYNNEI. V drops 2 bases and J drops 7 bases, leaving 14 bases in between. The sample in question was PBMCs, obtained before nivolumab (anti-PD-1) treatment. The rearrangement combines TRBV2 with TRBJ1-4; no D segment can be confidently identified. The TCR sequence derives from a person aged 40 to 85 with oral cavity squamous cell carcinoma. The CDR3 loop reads CASSERSALGEKLFF. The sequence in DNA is TGTGCCAGCAGTGAACGGTCCGCCCTGGGTGAAAAACTGTTTTTT.